Listed below are T cell receptor beta chains from one sample, sequenced in a study of blood T cell repertoires in COVID-19. Only in-frame clones appear in the TCRdb table, and some are missing; sequencing was by immunoSEQ multiplex PCR. The data show roughly 36,000 clones, 80% to 90% seen once. Sequencing was done on a sample of peripheral blood. The receptors here all came from a human donor in a cohort sampled during active COVID-19. CDR3s include the opening cysteine and the closing phenylalanine or tryptophan. Each record gives: J gene, clone size, V gene, D gene, CDR3 DNA, CDR3 protein. D genes are given only for firm matches. Clone size is given for some rows only: seen once, a few or many times, or a class if the clone is expanded.

TRBJ1-6 | NA | TRBV6-5 | TRBD1 | TGTGCCAGCAGGACAGGGTTCAATTCACCCCTCCACTTT | CASRTGFNSPLHF
TRBJ2-5 | NA | TRBV2 | NA | TGTGCCAGCAGTGACGGTTCGGGTGGGTTGGCCCAGTACTTC | CASSDGSGGLAQYF
TRBJ2-1 | NA | TRBV6-5 | TRBD1 | TGTGCCAGCAAGAAGGACAGGGACTCCTACAATGAGCAGTTCTTC | CASKKDRDSYNEQFF
TRBJ2-7 | NA | TRBV4-1 | TRBD2 | TGCGCCAGCAGCCAAGACGGGGGGGGCCGCTACGAGCAGTACTTC | CASSQDGGGRYEQYF
TRBJ2-7 | NA | TRBV5-7 | NA | TGTGCCAGCAGCTTGGCCCGGCGGACAGATTACGAGCAGTACTTC | CASSLARRTDYEQYF
TRBJ2-7 | NA | TRBV10-3 | TRBD1 | TGTGCCATCAGCCGACAGGGTATCGAGCAGTACTTC | CAISRQGIEQYF
TRBJ1-3 | NA | TRBV7-2 | NA | TGTGCCAGCAGCCCCGGGTCCACGAGAAACACCATATATTTT | CASSPGSTRNTIYF
TRBJ2-1 | NA | TRBV7-2 | NA | TGTGCCAGCAGGTCTACGACTAGGGGTAACAATGAGCAGTTCTTC | CASRSTTRGNNEQFF
TRBJ2-1 | NA | TRBV4-2 | TRBD1 | TGTGCCAGCAGCCAAGTAGGATCCGACAGGGCCTATGAGCAGTTCTTC | CASSQVGSDRAYEQFF
TRBJ1-1 | NA | TRBV18 | TRBD1 | TGTGCCAGCTCACCATCCAGGGGGAGAACTGAAGCTTTCTTT | CASSPSRGRTEAFF
TRBJ1-2 | NA | TRBV4-1 | NA | TGCGCCAGCACCGGGGGGGGAGGGGCAAATGGCTACACCTTC | CASTGGGGANGYTF
TRBJ1-1 | once | TRBV5-6 | NA | TGTGCCAGCAGCTTTTTTCAACAGAACACTGAAGCTTTCTTT | CASSFFQQNTEAFF
TRBJ1-4 | NA | TRBV28 | NA | TGTGCCAGCGGACCCCGGGACATCGAAGGGAAACTGTTTTTT | CASGPRDIEGKLFF
TRBJ2-3 | NA | TRBV6-4 | NA | TGTGCCAGCAGCTTCCTAGCGTCTAGCACAGATACGCAGTATTTT | CASSFLASSTDTQYF
TRBJ1-1 | NA | TRBV30 | NA | TGTGCCTGGAGTAAAGGCGGTTTGGCTGAAGCTTTCTTT | CAWSKGGLAEAFF
TRBJ1-5 | NA | TRBV7-2 | TRBD1 | TGTGCCAGCAGCTTGACCGGGACAGGGAACAATCAGCCCCAGCATTTT | CASSLTGTGNNQPQHF
TRBJ1-2 | NA | TRBV11-2 | NA | TGTGCCAGCAGCTTAGACTCAGGGGACTACACCTTC | CASSLDSGDYTF
TRBJ2-3 | NA | TRBV9 | TRBD2 | TGTGCCAGCACCCGGGGGGGATCCACGGCGGATACGCAGTATTTT | CASTRGGSTADTQYF
TRBJ2-5 | NA | TRBV7-2 | TRBD1 | TGTGCCAGCAGCCTGGGACAGGCCTTTGGAGAGACCCAGTACTTC | CASSLGQAFGETQYF
TRBJ1-2 | NA | TRBV5-6 | TRBD1 | TGTGCCAGCACGCCAGGGGGCCGGCATGGCTACACCTTC | CASTPGGRHGYTF
TRBJ1-1 | NA | TRBV5-1 | TRBD1 | TGCGCCAGCAGCTTTACAGGGGAAACTGAAGCTTTCTTT | CASSFTGETEAFF
TRBJ2-2 | few | TRBV5-6 | TRBD1 | TGTGCCAGCAGCTCCATGGACAGGGGGCCCACCGGGGAGCTGTTTTTT | CASSSMDRGPTGELFF
TRBJ2-1 | NA | TRBV18 | NA | TGTGCCAGCTCACCAGGACATCAATACAATGAGCAGTTCTTC | CASSPGHQYNEQFF
TRBJ2-3 | NA | TRBV3-1/TRBV3-2 | TRBD2 | TGTGCCAGCAGCCGAAGCGGGCGGGGGGGCACAGATACGCAGTATTTT | CASSRSGRGGTDTQYF
TRBJ2-3 | once | TRBV27 | NA | TGTGCCAGCAGTTCTTTCCTGACTCCTAGCACAGATACGCAGTATTTT | CASSSFLTPSTDTQYF
TRBJ2-3 | once | TRBV29-1 | TRBD1 | TGCAGCGCCCCGGGACAGAGCACAGATACGCAGTATTTT | CSAPGQSTDTQYF
TRBJ1-5 | NA | TRBV6-5 | NA | TGTGCCAGCAGTTCCGACAGGACTAGCAATCAGCCCCAGCATTTT | CASSSDRTSNQPQHF
TRBJ2-5 | NA | TRBV5-4 | TRBD2 | TGTGCCAGCAGGGGGGGGAACCCTCAAGAGACCCAGTACTTC | CASRGGNPQETQYF
TRBJ1-5 | NA | TRBV5-1 | TRBD1 | TGCGCCAGCAGCTGGACAGGGGGCGATCAGCCCCAGCATTTT | CASSWTGGDQPQHF
TRBJ2-2 | once | TRBV2 | NA | TGTGCCAGCAAAAGAACGGCGGGGCCCGGGGAGCTGTTTTTT | CASKRTAGPGELFF
TRBJ2-1 | NA | TRBV6-4 | TRBD2 | TGTGCCAGCAGCAAACTAGCGGGGGGTTACAATGAGCAGTTCTTC | CASSKLAGGYNEQFF
TRBJ2-1 | NA | TRBV11-3 | TRBD2 | TGTGCCAGCAGCCCTCGGACTAGCGGGGGGGCCGGTGAGCAGTTCTTC | CASSPRTSGGAGEQFF
TRBJ2-4 | NA | TRBV12-3/TRBV12-4 | TRBD1 | TGTGCCAGCAGTGTGGACAGGGGAAACATTCAGTACTTC | CASSVDRGNIQYF
TRBJ2-5 | NA | TRBV27 | NA | TGTGCCAGCAGTTTATCGAAACCCGGCGGAGAGACCCAGTACTTC | CASSLSKPGGETQYF
TRBJ1-3 | few | TRBV6-6 | TRBD1 | TGTGCCAGCAGTGCGGACAGGGGGACAAGTGGAAACACCATATATTTT | CASSADRGTSGNTIYF
TRBJ1-4 | few | TRBV4-1 | NA | TGCGCCAGCAGCCAAGATCTGGGAGATGCAACTAATGAAAAACTGTTTTTT | CASSQDLGDATNEKLFF
TRBJ1-6 | NA | TRBV18 | NA | TGTGCCAGCTCACCATTGGGGGCTAATTCACCCCTCCACTTT | CASSPLGANSPLHF
TRBJ2-5 | NA | TRBV6-5 | NA | TGTGCCAGCAGTTTCTCTTCAGGGGAGACCCAGTACTTC | CASSFSSGETQYF
TRBJ2-7 | NA | TRBV10-2 | NA | TGCGCCAGTTCAGCGGTGTCGGAGCAGTACTTC | CASSAVSEQYF
TRBJ2-2 | NA | TRBV24-1 | NA | TGTGCCACCAGTGAACTAACTTTCGGGGAGCTGTTTTTT | CATSELTFGELFF
TRBJ2-3 | NA | TRBV7-2 | NA | TGTGCCAGCACCGAGCGGTTGACAGATACGCAGTATTTT | CASTERLTDTQYF
TRBJ1-1 | NA | TRBV9 | NA | TGTGCCAGCAGCGTACGGCAGGTCAACACTGAAGCTTTCTTT | CASSVRQVNTEAFF
TRBJ1-2 | NA | TRBV6-5 | TRBD1 | TGTGCCAGCAGTACACAGGGGGCGCGGGGCTACACCTTC | CASSTQGARGYTF
TRBJ2-5 | NA | TRBV9 | TRBD2 | TGTGCCAGCAGCTCGAGTTCCTTAGCGGGGCTGGAGACCCAGTACTTC | CASSSSSLAGLETQYF
TRBJ2-7 | NA | TRBV5-5 | NA | TGTGCCAGCAGCAATTTGGAGGACTTAGCCTACGAGCAGTACTTC | CASSNLEDLAYEQYF
TRBJ1-1 | NA | TRBV5-1 | NA | TGCGCCAGCAGCTTGGCGGGTTCAGTTCACACTGAAGCTTTCTTT | CASSLAGSVHTEAFF
TRBJ2-2 | NA | TRBV10-1 | NA | TGCGCCAGCAGTGAACTAGACATTCACACCGGGGAGCTGTTTTTT | CASSELDIHTGELFF
TRBJ1-1 | NA | TRBV6-4 | NA | TGTGCCAGCAGTGAATCCATGAACACTGAAGCTTTCTTT | CASSESMNTEAFF
TRBJ1-2 | NA | TRBV18 | TRBD1 | TGTGCCAGCTCACCACAGGGTGACACAGGGGGCGGCTACACCTTC | CASSPQGDTGGGYTF
TRBJ2-1 | NA | TRBV28 | NA | TGTGCCAGCAGTTTATTGGGCCAGTTCAATGAGCAGTTCTTC | CASSLLGQFNEQFF